The clone carrying this T cell receptor (beta chain) is termed hyperexpanded (1% or more). Its target is not known. TCR libraries were prepared from around 14 ng of total RNA with the QIAseq Immune Repertoire TCR panel. TCRdb reanalysed the reads using MiXCR and keeps one entry per CDR3 protein. The sample has roughly 120 distinct CDR3 sequences; roughly 12% are singletons. The sample is drawn from a study of circulating CD8 cells and anti-PD-1 response in melanoma. Study-wide results and caveats: TIGIT repertoires were least diverse, DNEG repertoires most diverse.

CDR3 length: 15 amino acids. Looked up from germline, CDR1 is MRHNA and CDR2 is SNTAGT. Trimming removed 3 bases from V and 1 base from J, with 11 bases in between. From live CD3+CD8+TCRalphabeta+ cells, four PD-1 and/or TIGIT subsets were sorted. The sequences come from CD8+ T cells from PBMCs, collected at baseline or after one month of anti-PD-1 therapy (not recorded which). The TCR originated in a human donor with melanoma. The rearrangement links TRBV6-4 to TRBJ2-3, with D perhaps TRBD2 (5 bases). The CDR3 sequence: CASSDGEGGTDTQYF. Here the CDR3 DNA reads TGTGCCAGCAGTGATGGAGAGGGCGGCACAGATACGCAGTATTTT.